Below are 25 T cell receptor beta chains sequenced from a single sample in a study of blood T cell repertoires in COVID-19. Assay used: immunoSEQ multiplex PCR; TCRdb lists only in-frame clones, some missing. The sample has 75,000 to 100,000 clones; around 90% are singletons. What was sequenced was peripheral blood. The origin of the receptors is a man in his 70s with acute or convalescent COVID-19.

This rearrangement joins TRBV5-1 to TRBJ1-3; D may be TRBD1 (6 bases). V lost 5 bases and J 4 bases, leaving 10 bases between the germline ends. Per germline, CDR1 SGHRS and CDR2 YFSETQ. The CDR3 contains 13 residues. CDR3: CASSWTVGNTIYF. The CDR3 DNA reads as TGCGCCAGCAGTTGGACAGTCGGAAACACCATATATTTT.

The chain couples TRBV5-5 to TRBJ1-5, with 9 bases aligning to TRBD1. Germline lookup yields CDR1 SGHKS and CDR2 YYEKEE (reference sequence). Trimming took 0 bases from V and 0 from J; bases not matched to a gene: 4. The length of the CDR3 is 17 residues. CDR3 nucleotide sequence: TGTGCCAGCAGCTTGGGACAGGGGGGAAATAGCAATCAGCCCCAGCATTTT. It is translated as CASSLGQGGNSNQPQHF.

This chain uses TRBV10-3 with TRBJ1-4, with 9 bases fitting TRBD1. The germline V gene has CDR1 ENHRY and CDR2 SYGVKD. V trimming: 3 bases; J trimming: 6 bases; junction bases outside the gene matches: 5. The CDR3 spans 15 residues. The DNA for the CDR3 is TGTGCCATCAGTGATCCGGGACAGGGAGATGAAAAACTGTTTTTT. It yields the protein CAISDPGQGDEKLFF.

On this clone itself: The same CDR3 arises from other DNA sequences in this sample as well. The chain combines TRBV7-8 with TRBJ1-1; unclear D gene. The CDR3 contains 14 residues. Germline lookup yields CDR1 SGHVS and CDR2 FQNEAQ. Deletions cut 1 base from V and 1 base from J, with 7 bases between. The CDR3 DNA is TGTGCCAGCAGCTTAGGGGCAGGGAACACTGAAGCTTTCTTT. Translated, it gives CASSLGAGNTEAFF.

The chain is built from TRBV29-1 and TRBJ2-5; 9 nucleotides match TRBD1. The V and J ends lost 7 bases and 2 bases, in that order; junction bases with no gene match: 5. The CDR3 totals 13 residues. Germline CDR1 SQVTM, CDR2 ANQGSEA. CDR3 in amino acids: CSAGTGPQETQYF. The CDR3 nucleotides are TGCAGCGCGGGGACAGGGCCACAAGAGACCCAGTACTTC.

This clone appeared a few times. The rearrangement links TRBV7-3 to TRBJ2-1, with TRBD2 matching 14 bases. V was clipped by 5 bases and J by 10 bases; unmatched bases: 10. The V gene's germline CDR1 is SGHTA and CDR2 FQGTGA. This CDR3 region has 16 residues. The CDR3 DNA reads TGTGCCAGCAGCCCTACTCACGGACTAGCGGGGGGAGAGCAGTTCTTC. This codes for CASSPTHGLAGGEQFF.

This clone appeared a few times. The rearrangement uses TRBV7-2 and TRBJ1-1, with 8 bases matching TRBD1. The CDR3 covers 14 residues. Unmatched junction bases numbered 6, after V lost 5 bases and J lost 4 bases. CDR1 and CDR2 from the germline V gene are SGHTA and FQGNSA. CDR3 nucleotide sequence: TGTGCCAGCAGCGCGGACAGGGTTTTCACTGAAGCTTTCTTT. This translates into CASSADRVFTEAFF.

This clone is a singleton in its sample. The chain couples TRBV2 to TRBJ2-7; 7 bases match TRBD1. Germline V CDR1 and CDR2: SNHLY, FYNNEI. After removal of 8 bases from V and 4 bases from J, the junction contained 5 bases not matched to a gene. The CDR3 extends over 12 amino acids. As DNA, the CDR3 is TGTGCCAGCCACAGGGGCGGGTACGAGCAGTACTTC. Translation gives CASHRGGYEQYF.

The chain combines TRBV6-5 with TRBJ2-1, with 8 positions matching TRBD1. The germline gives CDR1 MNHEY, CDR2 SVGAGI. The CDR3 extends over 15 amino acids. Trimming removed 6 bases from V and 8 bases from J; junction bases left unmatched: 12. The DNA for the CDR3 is TGTGCCAGCAGGCTTGAGACAGGGGTATTCGATGAGCAGTTCTTC. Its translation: CASRLETGVFDEQFF.

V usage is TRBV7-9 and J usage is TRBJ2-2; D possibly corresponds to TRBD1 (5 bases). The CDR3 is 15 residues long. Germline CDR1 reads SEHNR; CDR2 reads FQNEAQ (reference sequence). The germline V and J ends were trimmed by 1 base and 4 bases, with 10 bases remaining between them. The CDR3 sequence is CASSLEGIVTGELFF. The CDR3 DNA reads TGTGCCAGCAGCTTAGAGGGGATTGTCACCGGGGAGCTGTTTTTT.

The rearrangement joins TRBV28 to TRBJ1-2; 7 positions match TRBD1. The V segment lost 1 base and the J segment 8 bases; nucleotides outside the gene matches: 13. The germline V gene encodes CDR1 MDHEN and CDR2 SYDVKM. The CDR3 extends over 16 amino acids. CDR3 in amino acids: CASSLYETEGARGYTF. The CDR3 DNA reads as TGTGCCAGCAGTTTATATGAGACAGAGGGGGCGCGGGGCTACACCTTC.

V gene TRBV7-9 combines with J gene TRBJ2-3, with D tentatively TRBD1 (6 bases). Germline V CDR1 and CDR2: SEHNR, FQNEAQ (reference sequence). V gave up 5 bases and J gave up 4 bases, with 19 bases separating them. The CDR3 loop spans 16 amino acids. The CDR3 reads CASSAVSNRAADTQYF. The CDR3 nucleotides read TGTGCCAGCAGCGCAGTCTCCAACAGGGCCGCAGATACGCAGTATTTT. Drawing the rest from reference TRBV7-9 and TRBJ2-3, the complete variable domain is DTGVSQNPRHKITKRGQNVTFRCDPISEHNRLYWYRQTLGQGPEFLTYFQNEAQLEKSRLLSDRFSAERPKGSFSTLEIQRTEQGDSAMYLCASSAVSNRAADTQYFGPGTRLTVL.

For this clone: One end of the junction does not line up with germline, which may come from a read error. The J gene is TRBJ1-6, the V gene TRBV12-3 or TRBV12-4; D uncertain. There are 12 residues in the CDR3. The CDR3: CASTLFPGYLHF. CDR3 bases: TGTGCCAGCACTTTATTCCCAGGTTACCTCCACTTT.

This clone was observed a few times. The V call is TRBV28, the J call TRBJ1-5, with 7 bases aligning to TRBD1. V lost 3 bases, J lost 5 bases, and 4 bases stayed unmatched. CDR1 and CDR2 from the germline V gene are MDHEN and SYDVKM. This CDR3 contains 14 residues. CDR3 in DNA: TGTGCCAGCAGTTTCGGCAGGGGGGATCAGCCCCAGCATTTT. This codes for CASSFGRGDQPQHF.

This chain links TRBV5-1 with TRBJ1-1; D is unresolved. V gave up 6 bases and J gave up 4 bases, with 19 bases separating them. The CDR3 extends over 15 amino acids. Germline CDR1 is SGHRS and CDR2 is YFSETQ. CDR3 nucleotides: TGCGCCAGCATTCTCGGGTCTGGTGGTGGCACTGAAGCTTTCTTT. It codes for CASILGSGGGTEAFF.

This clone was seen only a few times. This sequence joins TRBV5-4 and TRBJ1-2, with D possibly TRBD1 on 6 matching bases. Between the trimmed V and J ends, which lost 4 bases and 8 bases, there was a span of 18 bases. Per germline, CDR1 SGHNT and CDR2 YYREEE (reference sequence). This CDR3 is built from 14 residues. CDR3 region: CASSPGQLTNGYTF. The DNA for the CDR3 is TGTGCCAGCAGCCCCGGACAGCTAACCAACGGCTACACCTTC.

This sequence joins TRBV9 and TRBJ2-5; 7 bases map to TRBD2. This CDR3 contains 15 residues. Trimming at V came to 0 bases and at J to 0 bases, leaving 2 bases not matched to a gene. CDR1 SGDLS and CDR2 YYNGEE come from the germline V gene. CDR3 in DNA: TGTGCCAGCAGCGTAGCGGGGGGTTACCAAGAGACCCAGTACTTC. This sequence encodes CASSVAGGYQETQYF.

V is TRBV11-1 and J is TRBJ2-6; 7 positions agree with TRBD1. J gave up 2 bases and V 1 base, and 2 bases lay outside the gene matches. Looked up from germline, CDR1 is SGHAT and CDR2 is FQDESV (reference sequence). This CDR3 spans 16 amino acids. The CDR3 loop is CASSLVTGAGANVLTF. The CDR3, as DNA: TGTGCCAGCAGCTTAGTCACAGGGGCTGGGGCCAACGTCCTGACTTTC.

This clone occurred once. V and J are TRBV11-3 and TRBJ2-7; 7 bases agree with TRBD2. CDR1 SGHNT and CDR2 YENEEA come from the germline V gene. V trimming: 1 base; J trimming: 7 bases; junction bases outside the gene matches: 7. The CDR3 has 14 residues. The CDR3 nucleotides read TGTGCCAGCAGCTTAGGGGGGGGAGCAGGAGAGCAGTACTTC. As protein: CASSLGGGAGEQYF.

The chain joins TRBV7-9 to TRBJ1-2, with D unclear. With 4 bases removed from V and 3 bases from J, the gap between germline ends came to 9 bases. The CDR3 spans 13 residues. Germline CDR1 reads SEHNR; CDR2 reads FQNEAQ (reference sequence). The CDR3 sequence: CASSSGDYYGYTF. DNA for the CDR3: TGTGCCAGCAGCTCCGGCGACTACTATGGCTACACCTTC.

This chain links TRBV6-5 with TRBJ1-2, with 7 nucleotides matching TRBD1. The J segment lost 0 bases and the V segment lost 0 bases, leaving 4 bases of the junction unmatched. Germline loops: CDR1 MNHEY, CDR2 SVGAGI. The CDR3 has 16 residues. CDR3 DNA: TGTGCCAGCAGTTACTCTAGGGGGCGCCCTAACTATGGCTACACCTTC. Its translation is CASSYSRGRPNYGYTF.

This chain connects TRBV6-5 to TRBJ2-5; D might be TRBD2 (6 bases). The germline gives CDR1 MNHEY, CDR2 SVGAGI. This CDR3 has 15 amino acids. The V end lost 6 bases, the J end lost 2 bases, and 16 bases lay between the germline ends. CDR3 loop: CASRIGNSGQETQYF. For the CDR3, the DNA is TGTGCCAGCAGAATAGGAAATAGCGGACAAGAGACCCAGTACTTC.

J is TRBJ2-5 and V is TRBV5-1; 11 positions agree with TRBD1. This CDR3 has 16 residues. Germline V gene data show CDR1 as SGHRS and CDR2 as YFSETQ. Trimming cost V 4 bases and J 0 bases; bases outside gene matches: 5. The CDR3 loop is CASSPGGQGDQETQYF. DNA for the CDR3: TGCGCCAGCAGCCCGGGGGGACAGGGGGACCAAGAGACCCAGTACTTC.

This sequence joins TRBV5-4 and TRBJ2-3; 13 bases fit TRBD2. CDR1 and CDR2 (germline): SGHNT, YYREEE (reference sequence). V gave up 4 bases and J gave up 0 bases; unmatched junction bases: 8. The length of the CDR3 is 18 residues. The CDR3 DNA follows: TGTGCCAGCAGCAGCGGACTAGCGGGGGACACTAGCACAGATACGCAGTATTTT. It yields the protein CASSSGLAGDTSTDTQYF.

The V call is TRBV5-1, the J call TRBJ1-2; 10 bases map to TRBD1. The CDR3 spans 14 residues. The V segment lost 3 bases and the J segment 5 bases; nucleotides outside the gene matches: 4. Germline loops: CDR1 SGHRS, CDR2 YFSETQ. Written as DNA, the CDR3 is TGCGCCAGCAGCTCCGGGACAGGGGAGTATGGCTACACCTTC. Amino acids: CASSSGTGEYGYTF.